The TCR beta chain under discussion was sequenced for a study of T cells in Graves' hyperthyroidism and ophthalmopathy. The study's findings and limits: Blood also showed most of the thyroid clonotypes that were expanded above 0.001. From stable hyperthyroidism, ophthalmopathy was separated by a 13 V-J model. Before onset, by a median of around six months, the model predicted ophthalmopathy.

The ends were cut back, 6 bases at V and 4 bases at J, with 12 bases in the middle. The CDR3 extends over 14 amino acids. Germline assignment: CDR1 SNHLY and CDR2 FYNNEI. TCR beta CDR3 regions were amplified from RNA. Using the HTBI primer set, a first-round RT-PCR was run on the TCR CDR3. TCRdb used MiXCR to reprocess the multiplex PCR reads, holding one entry per CDR3 protein. The table includes about 360,000 distinct CDR3 sequences, roughly 13% detected once. This clonotype was observed many times. Its antigen is currently unknown. The receptor's source is a woman between 18 and 30 years old with Graves' hyperthyroidism. Sequencing was carried out using blood. The chain is built from TRBV2 and TRBJ2-2; D remains unclear. The CDR3 here is CASRASVLTGELFF. The CDR3 nucleotides are TGTGCCAGCAGGGCCAGCGTACTCACCGGGGAGCTGTTTTTT.